The T cell receptor beta chain under discussion was sequenced for a study of Ad26.COV2.S vaccination and SARS-CoV-2 variants. Study at large: Recipients of Ad26.COV2.S got it intramuscularly, once or twice 56 days apart.

This clone was observed a few times. Assay: immunoSEQ multiplex PCR; the TCRdb copy retains only in-frame clones and omits some. Here the sample spans over 400,000 clones, roughly 90% being singletons. Regarding treatment: approximately 18 received Ad26.COV2.S at low or high dose, single or two shots; a few received placebo; per-sample allocation not given. The investigators took samples on day 63 after the first vaccine or placebo injection. The germline CDR1 and CDR2 sequences are GTSNPN and SVGIG (reference sequence). V was trimmed by 0 bases and J by 6 bases, leaving 6 bases between them. The CDR3 has 13 residues.

The TCR comes from a person between 18 and 65 years old who received the Ad26.COV2.S COVID-19 vaccine or a placebo. This specimen was peripheral blood, taken in a trial of Ad26.COV2.S vaccine versus placebo. V usage is TRBV30 and J usage is TRBJ1-6; D remains unclear. CDR3: CAWSVVINSPLHF. The CDR3 coding sequence is TGTGCCTGGAGTGTTGTTATTAATTCACCCCTCCACTTT. The full variable domain, in which reference TRBV30 and TRBJ1-6 provide the parts outside the CDR3, is SQTIHQWPATLVQPVGSPLSLECTVEGTSNPNLYWYRQAAGRGLQLLFYSVGIGQISSEVPQNLSASRPQDRQFILSSKKLLLSDSGFYLCAWSVVINSPLHFGNGTRLTVT.